This T cell receptor (beta chain) comes out of a study of blood T cells in healthy people across ages. Study context: Through template switching, about one barcoded beta molecule was captured per two T cells, as measured in model experiments. Broader study findings: While age rose, TCR beta diversity per million T cells dropped in a roughly linear way.

Trimming left V 6 bases short and J 3 bases short, with 24 bases between. Germline CDR1 is SQVTM and CDR2 is ANQGSEA. The CDR3 is made up of 17 amino acids. Turning to this clonotype: What it recognizes is unknown.

Using a J-beta primer mix together with a sample-barcoded 5' primer, a second PCR was run for roughly 6 to 12 cycles. CDR3-containing paired-end reads numbered at least 2.5 million in each sample. TCRdb independently ran MiXCR on the 5' RACE reads; one entry per CDR3 protein. The table lists approximately 1,700,000 distinct CDR3 sequences, around 40% of them singletons. Total RNA extraction produced at least 5.5 micrograms (per sample) for the study. The chain joins TRBV29-1 to TRBJ2-1; possibly TRBD1 for D (7 bases). The receptor's source is a human donor in good health. Sequenced input: blood. The CDR3 region has the DNA TGCAGCGTAGGTGGTAGACAGGGAGGAGGGTTCTACAATGAGCAGTTCTTC. Translating gives CSVGGRQGGGFYNEQFF.